A selection of T cell receptor beta chains follows, all from one sample in a study of control samples from healthy donors and cancer patients. Some clones are missing from TCRdb's copy, which holds only in-frame ones; the method was immunoSEQ multiplex PCR. This sample carries some 95,000 clones, approximately 92% of them seen once, and the ten largest clones take around 3%. Sequences were obtained from blood. The receptors derive from a human donor in good health. The donor label of this sample is uncertain. The CDR3 runs from the conserved cysteine through the conserved F or W. D genes are given only for firm matches. Size is stated for part of the rows, as once, few or many counts, or as a class when the clone is expanded.

TRBV19	-	13	-	TRBJ2-2	TGTGCCAGTAGTAGCGGGTACACCGGGGAGCTGTTTTTT	CASSSGYTGELFF
TRBV7-2	TRBD1	16	-	TRBJ1-5	TGTGCCAGCAGCTTAGCCCCGGGACAGGGAGGTCAGCCCCAGCATTTT	CASSLAPGQGGQPQHF
TRBV14	-	13	-	TRBJ2-7	TGTGCCAGCAGCCAAGAGAGTTCAGACGAGCAGTACTTC	CASSQESSDEQYF
TRBV2	-	15	-	TRBJ1-1	TGTGCCACTACGTCGATCCCGGGTCAAAACACTGAAGCTTTCTTT	CATTSIPGQNTEAFF
TRBV19	-	15	few	TRBJ1-5	TGTGCCAGTAGTATAGATGGGCAGAATAATCAGCCCCAGCATTTT	CASSIDGQNNQPQHF
TRBV6-1	-	14	-	TRBJ2-3	TGTGCCAGCAGTGAAGTGGGCACGACAGATACGCAGTATTTT	CASSEVGTTDTQYF
TRBV28	TRBD1	13	-	TRBJ1-2	TGTGCCAGCAGTTTCCAGGGGGCGCGAGGCTACACCTTC	CASSFQGARGYTF
TRBV10-1	TRBD2	16	-	TRBJ2-1	TGCGCCAGCAGTGAGTCTTCTAGCGGGGGGTACAATGAGCAGTTCTTC	CASSESSSGGYNEQFF
TRBV5-6	-	14	-	TRBJ1-4	TGTGCCAGCAGCCCCAGGGCTGCGGGGGAAAAACTGTTTTTT	CASSPRAAGEKLFF
TRBV19	-	15	-	TRBJ1-6	TGTGCCAGTAGGACAGGCCTAAACTATAATTCACCCCTCCACTTT	CASRTGLNYNSPLHF
TRBV19	TRBD1	15	-	TRBJ1-6	TGTGCCAGTAGTATGGGGACAGGGCTAAATTCACCCCTCCACTTT	CASSMGTGLNSPLHF
TRBV24-1	-	15	-	TRBJ2-1	TGTGCCACCAGTGAGGGGGGCTACCTGACACTTGAGCAGTTCTTC	CATSEGGYLTLEQFF
TRBV5-5	TRBD1	15	-	TRBJ1-1	TGTGCCAGCAGCCCGGCGGGACAGATGAACACTGAAGCTTTCTTT	CASSPAGQMNTEAFF
TRBV21-1	-	14	-	TRBJ1-2	TGTGCCAGCAGCAAAGTTAACAGGACGCATGGCTACACCTTC	CASSKVNRTHGYTF
TRBV4-3	-	16	-	TRBJ2-1	TGCGCCAGCAGCCAAGATCGGCGTAGCTCCTACAATGAGCAGTTCTTC	CASSQDRRSSYNEQFF
TRBV6-5	-	12	-	TRBJ1-5	TGTGCCAGCAGGTACAAGAATCAGCCCCAGCATTTT	CASRYKNQPQHF
TRBV19	TRBD1	17	-	TRBJ1-4	TGTGCCAGTAGTATTGGGACAGTCCTAGCAACTAATGAAAAACTGTTTTTT	CASSIGTVLATNEKLFF
TRBV4-1	TRBD1	16	-	TRBJ2-7	TGCGCCAGCAGCCAAGATATGACAGGGGGGACCTACGAGCAGTACTTC	CASSQDMTGGTYEQYF
TRBV7-6	TRBD2	18	-	TRBJ2-1	TGTGCCAGCAGCTTAGCCCTCTTTGGAGCGGGGGGGCCCAATGAGCAGTTCTTC	CASSLALFGAGGPNEQFF
TRBV12-3/TRBV12-4	-	11	-	TRBJ1-1	TGTGCCACCTCCTCCGCGGCTGAAGCTTTCTTT	CATSSAAEAFF
TRBV6-1	TRBD1	19	-	TRBJ2-6	TGTGCCAGCAGTGAAGGAAGATTCGGGACAGGGTCTGGGGCCAACGTCCTGACTTTC	CASSEGRFGTGSGANVLTF
TRBV2	-	13	once	TRBJ1-4	TGTGCCAGTTCCCTAGAGGGAGACGAAAAACTGTTTTTT	CASSLEGDEKLFF
TRBV4-2	TRBD2	16	-	TRBJ2-1	TGTGCCAGCAGCCAAGAGTTAGCGGGGGGGCAAGGTGAGCAGTTCTTC	CASSQELAGGQGEQFF
TRBV24-1	TRBD1	13	-	TRBJ2-4	TGTGCCACCAGTGATGACAGGGGGCTGGGGAGGTACTTC	CATSDDRGLGRYF
TRBV5-1	-	13	-	TRBJ1-1	TGCGCCAGCAGCCCACCGAGTACCCGAGAAGCTTTCTTT	CASSPPSTREAFF